This T cell receptor (beta chain) emerged from a study of T cell clonotyping in hematopoietic cell transplantation listed by TCRdb under 2021. Looking at the study overall: Recipient samples taken before transplant were collected after cytoreduction. A total of under 150 blood samples were gathered in the study from fewer than 40 consecutive transplant recipients along with their related donors. Recruitment of patients ran from 2015 to early 2017, and follow-up continued until late 2020 or until death. Points the paper makes about the study in general: Broader TCR repertoire diversity after transplant was predicted by Inverse Simpson Index values from donors and from recipients before transplant. After transplant, TCR diversity in recipients dropped, and pathologically expanded clonotypes increased progressively from day 30 to day 180. The sample size was limited, and because cells were not sorted, the contributions of CD4 and CD8 repertoires could not be separated. Recipient repertoires showed only a small fraction of overlap with donor repertoires, and over 95% appeared de novo at the given depth.

Taken with the paper, the label for time point translates to: recipient sample about 28 days before transplant, after cytoreduction. Blood from recipients was drawn about 28 days before transplant and again at days 30, 100 and 180 after transplant. Nuclei Lysis Solution was used to extract genomic DNA from fresh or cryopreserved unfractionated peripheral blood mononuclear cells. TCR beta CDR3 regions were amplified from genomic DNA with the immunoSEQ assay, a bias-controlled multiplex PCR using V- and J-specific primers. In a second PCR step, the CDR3 amplicons were tagged with a proprietary barcode plus Illumina adapter sequences. CDR3 libraries were sequenced on an Illumina MiSeq instrument. Regarding the original processing steps: Export and quality control were performed with immunoSEQ Analyzer 3.0, and downstream analyses were performed with R Bioconductor and Immunarch. Only productive rearrangements in the normalized downsampled data set went into calculating the repertoire metrics. In the normalized cohort, clonotypes with more than 5 templates were defined as pathologically expanded. The Inverse Simpson Index served as the measure of repertoire diversity. To capture all clonotypes, CMV-specificity analyses were performed on the non-normalized data set. Sourced from immuneACCESS, this table was stored by TCRdb with only in-frame sequences that have V and J called. A share of the clones is absent; for the studies checked, an unresolved V gene accounts for under half, and the remainder has no known explanation. V and J calls and clone size are copied from that table; D and trimming were computed from the DNA. The sample table contains tens of thousands of clones; only one count was recorded for around 90% of them. 3% to 4.5% of the sample lies in the top ten.

Notes on this clone: The specificity of this receptor is unknown. The sample holds no much larger clone one base away, and base qualities are not on file.

From the cysteine through the phenylalanine, the CDR3 covers 14 amino acids. The only DNA kept is the CDR3, 42 bases in frame from the first base. Trimming accounts for 0 bases at V and 3 bases at J, while the number of junction bases matched to no gene is 3. CDR1 SGHDT and CDR2 YYEEEE are derived from the germline V gene. This TCR was recovered from a man aged 18 to 29 with biphenotypic leukemia. Some clones in this sample may be carry-over from other donors' samples. Here the sequenced sample was peripheral blood mononuclear cells, taken before stem cell transplant. The V gene is TRBV5-6 and the J gene is TRBJ2-7, with 7 middle bases fitting TRBD1. The bases are TGTGCCAGCAGCTTGGGGGACAGTGACTACGAGCAGTACTTC. Its translation reads: CASSLGDSDYEQYF.